The 32 T cell receptor beta chains in this list originate from one sample, sequenced in a study of T-cell memory formation after mild COVID-19. MiXCR, applied by TCRdb to the 5' RACE reads, yields one record per CDR3 protein. The table lists some 350,000 distinct CDR3 sequences, 10% to 15% of them singletons, with 20% to 25% in the top ten. Sequenced sample: PBMCs or a T cell subset sorted from them (not recorded which). These receptor sequences come from a man aged 18 to 29 who had mild COVID-19 (a few samples of this study predate the infection). Cell type and time point are not known.

The genes are TRBV3-1 and TRBJ2-5, with 7 bases lining up with TRBD2. CDR1 is LGHDT, CDR2 YNNKEL, per germline (reference sequence). Losses at the gene ends were 4 bases for V and 10 bases for J; bases not matched to a gene: 6. This CDR3 is built from 12 residues. As DNA, the CDR3 is TGTGCCAGCAGCCCCGCCGCGGGGGACCAGTACTTC. It codes for CASSPAAGDQYF.

About this clonotype itself: An end of the junction does not agree with germline; a read error may underlie this. V gene TRBV5-6 combines with J gene TRBJ2-5, with 8 bases identical to TRBD2. There are 17 residues in the CDR3. Germline V lookup: CDR1 SGHDT, CDR2 YYEEEE. The CDR3 spells CASSLTLTGGPQGTQYF. In DNA form, the CDR3 reads TGTGCCAGCAGTCTCACTCTGACGGGGGGGCCTCAAGGGACCCAGTACTTC.

This chain uses TRBV11-2 with TRBJ1-1; 9 nucleotides align to TRBD1. The CDR3 covers 18 residues. Germline CDR1 reads SGHAT; CDR2 reads FQNNGV. The junction had 13 bases not matched to a gene; V was cut back by 4 bases and J by 1 base. As DNA, the CDR3 is TGTGCCAGCAGCTCGCGGGGCGGGACAGGGTTGAGGAACACTGAAGCTTTCTTT. Its protein product is CASSSRGGTGLRNTEAFF.

The chain joins TRBV7-9 to TRBJ2-7; 9 bases are a match to TRBD1. Germline V gives CDR1 SEHNR, CDR2 FQNEAQ (reference sequence). V was clipped by 6 bases and J by 1 base; unmatched bases: 4. CDR3 size: 14 residues. In nucleotides, the CDR3 is TGTGCCAGCAGGACCGGGACAGGGTCCTACGAGCAGTACTTC. Protein sequence: CASRTGTGSYEQYF.

This clonotype appeared many times. The V and J genes are TRBV5-1 and TRBJ1-6; a possible D gene is TRBD1 (5 bases). Per the germline V gene, CDR1 is SGHRS and CDR2 is YFSETQ. The CDR3 has 14 amino acids. V dropped 1 base and J dropped 10 bases, with 12 bases sitting between them. For the CDR3, the DNA is TGCGCCAGCAGCTTGCCCAGGGTCGGATCACCCCTCCACTTT. Its translation: CASSLPRVGSPLHF. The full variable domain, completed using reference TRBV5-1 and TRBJ1-6, is KAGVTQTPRYLIKTRGQQVTLSCSPISGHRSVSWYQQTPGQGLQFLFEYFSETQRNKGNFPGRFSGRQFSNSRSEMNVSTLELGDSALYLCASSLPRVGSPLHFGNGTRLTVT.

This clonotype was counted ten times or more. The CDR3 nucleotides are TGTGCCAGCAGCCAACTGGACAGGGTTCGGGATGAGCAGTTCTTC. This codes for CASSQLDRVRDEQFF. The chain is built from TRBV4-2 and TRBJ2-1; 8 nucleotides agree with TRBD1. The CDR3 runs to 15 residues. Germline loops: CDR1 LGHNA, CDR2 YNFKEQ. The J segment lost 8 bases and the V segment lost 2 bases, leaving 8 bases of the junction unmatched.

The chain is built from TRBV7-2 and TRBJ2-7; 7 bases agree with TRBD2. Germline trimming cut 1 base from V and 3 bases from J; bases unmatched to any gene: 3. CDR1 is SGHTA and CDR2 is FQGNSA in the germline V gene. The CDR3 sequence is 14 residues long. The CDR3 DNA reads as TGTGCCAGCAGCTTAGGAGCGGGGAGCTACGAGCAGTACGTC. It is translated as CASSLGAGSYEQYV.

This clonotype was recorded at least ten times. V is TRBV7-9 and J is TRBJ1-2, with 7 bases matching TRBD1. The ends lost 8 bases at V and 4 bases at J; junction bases unmatched: 10. The CDR3 totals 14 residues. Germline lookup yields CDR1 SEHNR and CDR2 FQNEAQ (reference sequence). The CDR3 nucleotides read TGTGCCAGCCACACCGGGACAGTCTTCTATGGCTACACCTTC. This codes for CASHTGTVFYGYTF.

This clonotype was counted between two and nine times. The V call is TRBV6-5, the J call TRBJ1-1, with 7 bases identical to TRBD1. The CDR3 has 16 residues. Germline CDR1 MNHEY, CDR2 SVGAGI. The trim removed 0 bases at V and 5 bases at J, leaving 9 bases unmatched. Here the CDR3 DNA reads TGTGCCAGCAGTTACTCCTCCGGGACAGTGAGAACTGAAGCTTTCTTT. Translation: CASSYSSGTVRTEAFF.

The rearrangement uses TRBV12-3 or TRBV12-4 and TRBJ1-1; 12 bases fit TRBD1. CDR3 length equals 17 residues. V lost 6 bases and J lost 1; bases outside the gene matches: 9. The CDR3 protein is CASRPSGQGAANTEAFF. The CDR3 DNA is TGTGCCAGCAGACCCTCGGGACAGGGGGCAGCGAACACTGAAGCTTTCTTT.

This clonotype appeared a few times. The chain uses TRBV6-2 or TRBV6-3 and TRBJ2-7; D possibly corresponds to TRBD1 (5 bases). The CDR3 has 16 amino acids. The germline V gene has CDR1 MNHEY and CDR2 SVGEGT. V was pared by 2 bases and J by 2 bases, with 16 bases between. The CDR3 DNA sequence: TGTGCCAGCAGTTACCGCCAAGACAGACAGACCTACGAGCAGTACTTC. As protein: CASSYRQDRQTYEQYF.

This clonotype was seen a few times. One end of the junction does not line up with germline, which may come from a read error. Written as DNA, the CDR3 is TGTGCTAGCAGCCCCTTGGGAAGCCTATTAGAGACCCAGTACTTC. It specifies CASSPLGSLLETQYF. V usage is TRBV7-7 and J usage is TRBJ2-5; D is unresolved. Per the germline V gene, CDR1 is SSHAT and CDR2 is FNYEAQ (reference sequence). This CDR3 spans 15 amino acids.

The CDR3 nucleotides read TGCAGCGTTGAAGATGGGGTAGCCTACGAGCAGTACTTC. This sequence encodes CSVEDGVAYEQYF. V and J are TRBV29-1 and TRBJ2-7, with D hard to call. Germline values: CDR1 SQVTM, CDR2 ANQGSEA. The CDR3 has 13 residues. With 0 bases removed from V and 2 bases from J, the gap between germline ends came to 8 bases.

This clonotype occurred a few times. This chain uses TRBV11-2 with TRBJ2-5; D gene unclear. The CDR3 sequence is 13 residues long. The germline V gene encodes CDR1 SGHAT and CDR2 FQNNGV. Trimming took off 0 bases at V and 4 bases at J, with 6 bases between the two ends. CDR3 DNA sequence: TGTGCCAGCAGCTTAGAGGTGGGAGAGACCCAGTACTTC. Translating gives CASSLEVGETQYF.

V gene TRBV5-1 combines with J gene TRBJ1-1, with 7 bases lining up with TRBD1. V dropped 4 bases and J dropped 7; count of bases not matched to a gene: 4. This CDR3 comprises 12 residues. Looked up from germline, CDR1 is SGHRS and CDR2 is YFSETQ. The CDR3 DNA reads TGCGCCAGCAGCGGGACAGTGGGTGAAGCTTTCTTT. The encoded protein is CASSGTVGEAFF.

This clonotype was counted a few times. V is TRBV15 and J is TRBJ2-1; 7 bases are shared with TRBD1. The CDR3 runs to 20 residues. Germline V gives CDR1 LNHNV, CDR2 YYDKDF (reference sequence). With V trimmed by 5 bases and J by 5 bases, 24 bases remained unmatched. CDR3 in DNA: TGTGCCACCAGCGGTGCCGGGACAGTTCTAGGGAAGGCGGTTAACAATGAGCAGTTCTTC. It translates to CATSGAGTVLGKAVNNEQFF.

This clonotype has just a few counts. The genes are TRBV20-1 and TRBJ1-5; no clear D. This CDR3 is built from 14 residues. CDR1 is DFQATT and CDR2 is SNEGSKA in the germline V gene (reference sequence). CDR3 region: CRTRPDGLNQPQHF. CDR3 coding DNA: TGCAGGACACGTCCGGACGGCCTAAATCAGCCCCAGCATTTT.

This clonotype was detected only a few times. The chain employs TRBV2 and TRBJ2-5; D possibly uses TRBD1 or TRBD2 (6 bases each). Germline V gene lookup returns CDR1 SNHLY and CDR2 FYNNEI. This CDR3 comprises 13 residues. Trimming removed 6 bases from V and 3 bases from J, with 11 bases in between. CDR3 in DNA: TGTGCCAGCAGCCGGGGGCAGAAAGAGACCCAGTACTTC. It encodes CASSRGQKETQYF.

This clonotype has just a few counts. The V and J genes are TRBV12-5 and TRBJ1-5; D possibly corresponds to TRBD1 (5 bases). Germline V gene data show CDR1 as LGHNT and CDR2 as FRNRAP. Trimming removed 7 bases at V and 2 bases at J, with 9 bases between. This CDR3 has 13 residues. The CDR3 DNA sequence: TGTGCTAGTGCGGGGGGAGGCAATCAGCCCCAGCATTTT. This codes for CASAGGGNQPQHF.

The chain combines TRBV4-1 with TRBJ2-2; D call uncertain. The V end was cut by 0 bases, the J end by 3 bases, with 8 bases between. Germline CDR1 and CDR2: MGHRA and YSYEKL. The CDR3 is 15 amino acids. In DNA, the CDR3 is TGCGCCAGCAGCCAAGATCTCCGTTACACCGGGGAGCTGTTTTTT. It codes for CASSQDLRYTGELFF.

The V gene is TRBV6-6, the J gene TRBJ2-7; D is uncertain. Trimming left V 0 bases short and J 1 base short, with 4 bases between. This CDR3 spans 13 amino acids. In germline, CDR1 is MNHNY, CDR2 SVGAGI (reference sequence). CDR3 sequence reads: CASSYSKSYEQYV. The CDR3 DNA follows: TGTGCCAGCAGTTACTCGAAGTCCTACGAGCAGTACGTC.

Comment on this clonotype: A read error may produce the germline difference seen at one junction end. The chain joins TRBV30 to TRBJ2-3; 7 nucleotides match TRBD2. This CDR3 is built from 12 residues. The germline gives CDR1 GTSNPN, CDR2 SVGIG (reference sequence). Written as DNA, the CDR3 is TGTGCCTGGAGTGAGCCGTCTCAAGCGGGGAATTTT. Translation gives CAWSEPSQAGNF.

This clonotype was observed a few times. This chain uses TRBV9 with TRBJ2-5; 10 nucleotides align to TRBD2. The ends lost 4 bases at V and 2 bases at J; junction bases unmatched: 5. Germline V gene lookup returns CDR1 SGDLS and CDR2 YYNGEE. The CDR3 contains 15 residues. CDR3 nucleotide sequence: TGTGCCAGCAGCCCGGGACTAGCGAATCAAGAGACCCAGTACTTC. Protein product: CASSPGLANQETQYF. The full variable domain, rest sourced from reference TRBV9 and TRBJ2-5, is DSGVTQTPKHLITATGQRVTLRCSPRSGDLSVYWYQQSLDQGLQFLIQYYNGEERAKGNILERFSAQQFPDLHSELNLSSLELGDSALYFCASSPGLANQETQYFGPGTRLLVL.

This clonotype has more than one count but fewer than ten. This chain uses TRBV4-1 with TRBJ1-2; TRBD1 aligns across 7 bases. Unmatched junction bases numbered 8, after V lost 3 bases and J lost 4 bases. There are 15 residues in the CDR3. Germline-derived CDR1 and CDR2 are MGHRA and YSYEKL. CDR3 loop: CASSQDPGQTYGYTF. The CDR3 DNA reads TGCGCCAGCAGCCAGGACCCGGGACAGACCTATGGCTACACCTTC.

This clonotype was found a few times. J is TRBJ2-3 and V is TRBV5-1; a possible D gene is TRBD1 (5 bases). The V end lost 3 bases, the J end lost 0 bases, and 17 bases lay between the germline ends. The V gene's germline CDR1 is SGHRS and CDR2 YFSETQ. The CDR3 is 17 amino acids. The CDR3 spells CASSSRTPDSSTDTQYF. The CDR3 nucleotides read TGCGCCAGCAGCTCACGGACACCCGACTCTAGCACAGATACGCAGTATTTT. The full variable domain, its missing parts supplied by reference TRBV5-1 and TRBJ2-3, is KAGVTQTPRYLIKTRGQQVTLSCSPISGHRSVSWYQQTPGQGLQFLFEYFSETQRNKGNFPGRFSGRQFSNSRSEMNVSTLELGDSALYLCASSSRTPDSSTDTQYFGPGTRLTVL.

V and J are TRBV5-1 and TRBJ2-1, with a weak D call TRBD1 (5 bases). V was cut by 4 bases and J by 0 bases, with 8 bases left in between. This CDR3 has 14 residues. Germline CDR1 is SGHRS and CDR2 is YFSETQ. CDR3 sequence (DNA): TGCGCCAGCAGCCCAGGGTACTCCTACAATGAGCAGTTCTTC. It yields the protein CASSPGYSYNEQFF. Variable domain in full (rest from reference TRBV5-1 and TRBJ2-1): KAGVTQTPRYLIKTRGQQVTLSCSPISGHRSVSWYQQTPGQGLQFLFEYFSETQRNKGNFPGRFSGRQFSNSRSEMNVSTLELGDSALYLCASSPGYSYNEQFFGPGTRLTVL.

A few counts support this clonotype. The rearrangement links TRBV15 to TRBJ1-1, with no clear D. The germline CDR1 and CDR2 sequences are LNHNV and YYDKDF (reference sequence). Trimming left V 2 bases short and J 3 bases short, with 13 bases between. The CDR3 contains 15 residues. This chain's CDR3 is CATSRPHQAYTEAFF. The CDR3 bases are TGTGCCACCAGCAGACCCCACCAAGCCTACACTGAAGCTTTCTTT. The full variable domain, completed using reference TRBV15 and TRBJ1-1, is DAMVIQNPRYQVTQFGKPVTLSCSQTLNHNVMYWYQQKSSQAPKLLFHYYDKDFNNEADTPDNFQSRRPNTSFCFLDIRSPGLGDTAMYLCATSRPHQAYTEAFFGQGTRLTVV.

The CDR3: CASSGLAGNEQYF. The DNA of the CDR3 is TGTGCCAGCTCTGGACTAGCGGGGAACGAGCAGTACTTC. This chain joins TRBV18 and TRBJ2-7; TRBD2 matches at 12 bases. With 6 bases clipped from V and 5 bases from J, the junction kept 2 bases outside the gene matches. Germline values: CDR1 KGHSH, CDR2 LQKENI. The CDR3 extends over 13 amino acids.

There are a few counts of this clonotype. V gene TRBV18 combines with J gene TRBJ2-1; D is possibly TRBD1 (5 bases). Germline-derived CDR1 and CDR2 are KGHSH and LQKENI. Trimming took 3 bases from V and 7 from J, leaving 19 bases between them. This CDR3 has 16 amino acids. The DNA of the CDR3 is TGTGCCAGCTCACCGAATCTTTTGGGCCGGACAAATGAGCAGTTCTTC. It yields the protein CASSPNLLGRTNEQFF. Full variable domain (missing parts from reference TRBV18 and TRBJ2-1): NAGVMQNPRHLVRRRGQEARLRCSPMKGHSHVYWYRQLPEEGLKFMVYLQKENIIDESGMPKERFSAEFPKEGPSILRIQQVVRGDSAAYFCASSPNLLGRTNEQFFGPGTRLTVL.

The V call is TRBV4-1, the J call TRBJ1-1; maybe TRBD1 (6 bases). Trimming removed 0 bases at V and 6 bases at J, with 17 bases between. Germline CDR1 reads MGHRA; CDR2 reads YSYEKL. The CDR3 loop spans 16 amino acids. CDR3 bases: TGCGCCAGCAGCCAAGAAGGGGGGCGGATTTCAGCTGAAGCTTTCTTT. It yields the protein CASSQEGGRISAEAFF.

This chain connects TRBV19 to TRBJ1-1; D may be TRBD1 (6 bases). Trimming took off 4 bases at V and 0 bases at J, with 18 bases between the two ends. The CDR3 extends over 17 amino acids. Germline loops: CDR1 LNHDA, CDR2 SQIVND (reference sequence). In nucleotides, the CDR3 is TGTGCCAGTAGTAAACAGGGAATTTGGGGAATGAACACTGAAGCTTTCTTT. Its translation: CASSKQGIWGMNTEAFF.

Only a few counts were recorded for this clonotype. V and J are TRBV24-1 and TRBJ2-3; D is undetermined. Germline lookup yields CDR1 KGHDR and CDR2 SFDVKD. This CDR3 region has 13 residues. The ends were cut back, 5 bases at V and 2 bases at J, with 7 bases in the middle. The CDR3 sequence is CATSAAHTDTQYF. In DNA, the CDR3 is TGTGCCACCAGTGCGGCTCACACAGATACGCAGTATTTT.